The present T cell receptor (beta chain) was sequenced within a study of T cell repertoires in cytomegalovirus infection. About the study: Shared public TCR beta signatures pointed to both CMV infection and a matching HLA type. Study-level findings and limits: Summed frequency of shared TCR beta families picked out CMV carriers who also had the relevant HLA. HLA-C-restricted TCR beta clonotypes specific for CMV led the ex vivo response.

The CDR3 is 16 amino acids. The germline V gene encodes CDR1 MGHDK and CDR2 SYGVNS. The V and J ends lost 3 bases and 0 bases respectively, with 12 bases between them. In this sample, this clonotype turned up a few times. The antigen is undetermined. TCRdb re-derived calls from the reads in MiXCR, one entry per CDR3 protein. Here the sample spans about 600,000 distinct CDR3 sequences, 20% to 25% being singletons. Material: CD8+ T cells from PBMCs. This TCR came from a human donor in good health (CMV status not recorded). Some clones in this sample may be carry-over from other donors' samples. The rearrangement joins TRBV25-1 to TRBJ2-1; D possibly matches TRBD1 or TRBD2 (6 bases each). DNA for the CDR3: TGTGCCAGCAGTGACCCCGGGGGCAGCTCCTACAATGAGCAGTTCTTC. Amino acid sequence: CASSDPGGSSYNEQFF.